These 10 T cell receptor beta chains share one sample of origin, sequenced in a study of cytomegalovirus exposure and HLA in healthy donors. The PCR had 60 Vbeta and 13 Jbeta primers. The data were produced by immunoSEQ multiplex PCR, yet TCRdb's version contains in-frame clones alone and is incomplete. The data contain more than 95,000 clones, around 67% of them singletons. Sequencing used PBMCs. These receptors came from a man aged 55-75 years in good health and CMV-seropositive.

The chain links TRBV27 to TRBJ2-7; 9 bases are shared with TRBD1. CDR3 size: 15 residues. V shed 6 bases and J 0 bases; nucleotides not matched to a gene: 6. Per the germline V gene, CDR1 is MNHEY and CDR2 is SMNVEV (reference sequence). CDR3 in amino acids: CASRGWDRDSYEQYF. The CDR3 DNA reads TGTGCCAGCAGAGGTTGGGACAGGGACTCCTACGAGCAGTACTTC.

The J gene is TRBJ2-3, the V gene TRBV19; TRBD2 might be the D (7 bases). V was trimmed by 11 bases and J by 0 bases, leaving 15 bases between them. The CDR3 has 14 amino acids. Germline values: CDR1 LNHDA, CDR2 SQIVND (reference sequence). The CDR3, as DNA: TGTGCCGCGAGGGAGGGGGTGAGCACAGATACGCAGTATTTT. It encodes CAAREGVSTDTQYF.

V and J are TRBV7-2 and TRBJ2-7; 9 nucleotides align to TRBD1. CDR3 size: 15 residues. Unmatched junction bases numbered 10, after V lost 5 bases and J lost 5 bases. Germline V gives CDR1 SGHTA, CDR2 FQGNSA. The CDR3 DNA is TGTGCCAGCAGCGCCCGACAGGGGGTTGCCAACGAGCAGTACTTC. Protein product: CASSARQGVANEQYF. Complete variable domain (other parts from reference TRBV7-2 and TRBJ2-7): GAGVSQSPSNKVTEKGKDVELRCDPISGHTALYWYRQSLGQGLEFLIYFQGNSAPDKSGLPSDRFSAERTGGSVSTLTIQRTQQEDSAVYLCASSARQGVANEQYFGPGTRLTVT.

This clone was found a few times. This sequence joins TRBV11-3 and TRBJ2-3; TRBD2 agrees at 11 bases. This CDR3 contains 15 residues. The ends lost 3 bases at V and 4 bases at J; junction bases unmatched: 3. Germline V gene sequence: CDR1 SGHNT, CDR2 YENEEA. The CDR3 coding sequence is TGTGCCAGCAGCTTTAGCGGGGGGGTCGCAGATACGCAGTATTTT. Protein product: CASSFSGGVADTQYF.

The CDR3 DNA follows: TGTGCCAGCAGCTCCTTCGGGGGGGACTATGGCTACACCTTC. It encodes CASSSFGGDYGYTF. V usage is TRBV25-1 and J usage is TRBJ1-2; TRBD1 might be the D (5 bases). CDR1 MGHDK and CDR2 SYGVNS come from the germline V gene. The CDR3 is made up of 14 amino acids. V dropped 6 bases and J dropped 3 bases, with 14 bases sitting between them.

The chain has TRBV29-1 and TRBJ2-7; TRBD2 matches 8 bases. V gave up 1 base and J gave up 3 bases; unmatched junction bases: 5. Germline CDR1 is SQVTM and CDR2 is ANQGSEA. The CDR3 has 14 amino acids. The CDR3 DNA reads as TGCAGCGTTGAAGTCCGCGGGGGGTTCTACGAGCAGTACTTC. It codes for CSVEVRGGFYEQYF.

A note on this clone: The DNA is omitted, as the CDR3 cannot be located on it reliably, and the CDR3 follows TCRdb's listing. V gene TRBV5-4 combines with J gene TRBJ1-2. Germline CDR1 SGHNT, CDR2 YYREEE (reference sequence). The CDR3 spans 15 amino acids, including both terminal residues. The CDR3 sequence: CASSPVGRGSYGYPF.

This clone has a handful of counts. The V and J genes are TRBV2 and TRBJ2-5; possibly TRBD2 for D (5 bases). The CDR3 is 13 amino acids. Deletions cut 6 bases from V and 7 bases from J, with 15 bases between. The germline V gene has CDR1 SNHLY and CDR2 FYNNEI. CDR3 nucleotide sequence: TGTGCCAGCAGCCCTCGGACTGGAGGGACCCAGTACTTC. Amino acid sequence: CASSPRTGGTQYF.

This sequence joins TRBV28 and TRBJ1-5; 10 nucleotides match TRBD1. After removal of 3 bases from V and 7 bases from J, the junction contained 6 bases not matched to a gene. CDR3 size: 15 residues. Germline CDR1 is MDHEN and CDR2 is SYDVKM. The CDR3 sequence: CASSFRQGAGQPQHF. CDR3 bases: TGTGCCAGCAGTTTCCGACAGGGGGCGGGACAGCCCCAGCATTTT.

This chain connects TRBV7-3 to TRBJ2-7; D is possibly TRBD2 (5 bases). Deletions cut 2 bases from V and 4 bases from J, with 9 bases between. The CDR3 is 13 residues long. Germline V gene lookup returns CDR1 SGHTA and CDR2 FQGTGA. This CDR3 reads CASSLGGLYEQYF. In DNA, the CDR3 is TGTGCCAGCAGCTTAGGCGGGCTGTACGAGCAGTACTTC.